A selection of T cell receptor beta chains follows, all from one sample in a study of radiotherapy plus CTLA-4 blockade in lung cancer. Libraries were prepared by immunoSEQ multiplex PCR; TCRdb keeps only in-frame clonotypes and omits some of them. The profile covers 50,000 to 75,000 clones, with approximately 75% appearing a single time and about 4.5% taken by the ten largest. The sequencing here drew on peripheral blood, taken from a patient treated with radiotherapy plus ipilimumab. The receptors come from a human donor with non-small cell lung cancer who had a complete response to radiotherapy plus ipilimumab. Each CDR3 is given with its conserved first and last residue. A D gene is named only where the DNA matches it firmly. A clone size is listed for some rows: how often the clone was seen (once, few, many), or a class if it is expanded.

TRBJ1-1 TRBV19 . . CASKVNMNTEAFF TGTGCCAGTAAGGTCAACATGAACACTGAAGCTTTCTTT
TRBJ2-5 TRBV9 . . CASSAQLVETQYF TGTGCCAGCAGCGCCCAACTAGTCGAGACCCAGTACTTC
TRBJ1-2 TRBV19 . . CASSREGIGYTF TGTGCCAGTAGTCGAGAAGGGATTGGCTACACCTTC
TRBJ2-1 TRBV7-6 TRBD1 . CASSSTQGSSYNEQFF TGTGCCAGCAGTTCGACACAGGGGTCCTCCTACAATGAGCAGTTCTTC
TRBJ2-3 TRBV11-2 . . CASSRNRADTQYF TGTGCCAGCAGCCGCAACAGGGCAGATACGCAGTATTTT
TRBJ2-3 TRBV2 TRBD2 few CASSSERGTDTQYF TGTGCCAGCAGTAGTGAGCGGGGAACAGATACGCAGTATTTT
TRBJ1-2 TRBV21-1 . . CASSKVGRGVYGYTF TGTGCCAGCAGCAAAGTGGGCAGGGGAGTCTATGGCTACACCTTC
TRBJ1-1 TRBV2 . . CASSKTELNTEAFF TGTGCCAGCAGTAAGACAGAATTGAACACTGAAGCTTTCTTT
TRBJ1-2 TRBV6-5 TRBD1 . CASRTSGGYGYTF TGTGCCAGCAGAACGTCAGGGGGCTATGGCTACACCTTC
TRBJ2-3 TRBV7-9 . . CASSLGPSGLTDTQYF TGTGCCAGCAGCTTGGGGCCCAGCGGGCTCACAGATACGCAGTATTTT
TRBJ2-3 TRBV9 . . CASSVGGYRTDTQYF TGTGCCAGCAGCGTAGGTGGCTACCGCACAGATACGCAGTATTTT
TRBJ1-1 TRBV6-1 . . CASSEGVANTEAFF TGTGCCAGCAGTGAAGGCGTAGCGAACACTGAAGCTTTCTTT
TRBJ2-2 TRBV2 . . CASIATEGTGELFF TGTGCCAGCATAGCCACCGAAGGCACCGGGGAGCTGTTTTTT
TRBJ1-1 TRBV28 TRBD1 . CASSLDRGRIEAFF TGTGCCAGCAGTTTGGACAGGGGGCGTATTGAAGCTTTCTTT
TRBJ2-2 TRBV27 . . CASSLSGQRITGELFF TGTGCCAGCAGTTTATCGGGGCAGAGAATAACCGGGGAGCTGTTTTTT
TRBJ2-1 TRBV7-9 TRBD1 few CASSPGWGQGAYNEQFF TGTGCCAGCAGCCCAGGCTGGGGACAGGGGGCTTACAATGAGCAGTTCTTC
TRBJ2-2 TRBV5-1 . . CASSLGRLQNTGELFF TGCGCCAGCAGCTTGGGCAGGTTACAGAACACCGGGGAGCTGTTTTTT
TRBJ2-2 TRBV5-1 TRBD2 few CASSVRTGGNTGELFF TGCGCCAGCAGCGTGAGGACGGGGGGGAACACCGGGGAGCTGTTTTTT
TRBJ1-6 TRBV2 . . CASSGVRGQGSPLHF TGTGCCAGCTCTGGCGTGCGGGGGCAGGGATCACCCCTCCACTTT
TRBJ2-2 TRBV11-3 TRBD2 once CASRPGGGTGELFF TGTGCCAGCAGACCAGGCGGGGGCACCGGGGAGCTGTTTTTT
TRBJ2-2 TRBV6-5 TRBD1 . CASSLRGRVIGELFF TGTGCCAGCAGTCTGAGGGGGCGCGTTATCGGGGAGCTGTTTTTT
TRBJ2-7 TRBV6-9 . . CASSGVRQYF TGTGCCAGCAGCGGGGTTAGACAGTACTTC
TRBJ1-5 TRBV29-1 . . CSVKGGSNQPQHF TGCAGCGTTAAGGGCGGATCTAATCAGCCCCAGCATTTT
TRBJ2-7 TRBV5-5 . . CASSLAIRLADPYEQYF TGTGCCAGCAGCTTGGCCATCCGGCTAGCAGATCCCTACGAGCAGTACTTC
TRBJ1-1 TRBV5-4 TRBD1 . CASSSTGAIEAFF TGTGCCAGCAGCTCTACAGGGGCAATTGAAGCTTTCTTT
TRBJ2-1 TRBV19 . . CASSIDLASRLVGEQFF TGTGCCAGTAGTATAGATTTAGCTAGCCGGCTGGTTGGTGAGCAGTTCTTC
TRBJ1-2 TRBV28 . . CASSLIRDTANYGYTF TGTGCCAGCAGTTTAATAAGGGACACCGCTAACTATGGCTACACCTTC
TRBJ1-2 TRBV2 . . CASSGNRVYYGYTF TGTGCCAGCAGCGGAAATAGGGTGTATTACGGCTACACCTTC
TRBJ1-5 TRBV7-2 . . CASSYTGNSNQPQHF TGTGCCAGCAGCTATACAGGTAATAGCAATCAGCCCCAGCATTTT
TRBJ2-3 TRBV5-4 . . CASSLGQFTDTQYF TGTGCCAGCAGCTTAGGGCAATTCACAGATACGCAGTATTTT
TRBJ2-3 TRBV5-1 TRBD2 . CASSVRGSDTDTQYF TGCGCCAGCAGCGTACGCGGGAGTGATACAGATACGCAGTATTTT
TRBJ1-1 TRBV15 TRBD1 . CATSRGTGRMNTEAFF TGTGCCACCAGCAGAGGGACAGGGAGGATGAACACTGAAGCTTTCTTT
TRBJ2-5 TRBV4-1 TRBD1 . CASSPLSTGVETQYF TGCGCCAGCAGCCCCCTCAGCACAGGGGTAGAGACCCAGTACTTC